This T cell receptor (beta chain) was sequenced for a study of cytomegalovirus exposure and HLA in healthy donors. Overall study: An earlier analysis found some 100 million unique TCR beta sequences from 200 million or so T cells. From HLA-typed donors, an early data release held roughly 89 million unique TCRs.

A remark on this clone: Its antigen remains unidentified.

V lost 7 bases and J lost 8, with 14 bases in between. Germline V gene lookup returns CDR1 SQVTM and CDR2 ANQGSEA. This CDR3 comprises 11 residues. Overall study results and limits: A later analysis revealed that TCR association rates differed between HLA loci, peaking at DRB1 and bottoming out at HLA-C. Previously analyzed data showed that most TCR beta V segments were productive at a frequency of about 90% or about 30%.

PCR involved 60 Vbeta and 13 Jbeta primers. The data were produced by immunoSEQ multiplex PCR, yet TCRdb's version contains in-frame clones alone and is incomplete. The table shows more than 65,000 clones, with 78% occurring only once. The source material was PBMCs. This clonotype was obtained from a man aged 18 to 29 in good health and CMV-seropositive. The chain is built from TRBV29-1 and TRBJ1-2; a weak D match, TRBD1 (6 bases). DNA of the CDR3: TGCAGCGACCGAAGGGGGTTAGGCTACACCTTC. Encoded protein: CSDRRGLGYTF.